This T cell receptor beta chain is drawn from a study of CD8 T cells in Susac syndrome. Study-level results: As the study acknowledged, the number of individuals who were part of its TCR sequencing and HLA analysis was relatively small.

CDR1 and CDR2 (germline): DFQATT, SNEGSKA (reference sequence). With 1 base removed from V and 9 bases from J, the gap between germline ends came to 18 bases. This CDR3 contains 14 residues. As for this clonotype: Its antigen remains unknown.

Reverse transcription of roughly 0.5 to 1 ug RNA was carried out with random hexamers. TCRdb redid the calling of the immunoSEQ multiplex PCR reads with MiXCR, one entry per CDR3 protein. The sample records about 200,000 distinct CDR3 sequences, about 95% being singletons. The source is a human donor with multiple sclerosis. The sequenced sample was CD4+ T cells from PBMCs. V is TRBV20-1 and J is TRBJ2-5; possibly TRBD2 for D (6 bases). For the CDR3, the DNA is TGCAGTGCTAGAGGGACCGTACCATGGGAGGCCCAGTACTTC. It is translated as CSARGTVPWEAQYF.